These 11 T cell receptor beta chains came from one sample sequenced in a study of naive and memory T cell subsets. An equimolar mix of two oligonucleotides served as the beta constant-region primer for TRBC1 and TRBC2. A single record per CDR3 protein comes from TCRdb applying MiXCR to the UMI-ligation and nested PCR reads. The sample has 70,000 to 95,000 distinct CDR3 sequences, roughly 7% seen once. Sample: central memory CD4+ T cells from blood. These receptors were taken from a human donor in good health.

This clonotype was seen only a few times. V and J are TRBV29-1 and TRBJ1-2; D is perhaps TRBD1 (5 bases). The CDR3 covers 13 residues. Germline V CDR1 and CDR2: SQVTM, ANQGSEA. V was trimmed by 4 bases and J by 4 bases, leaving 13 bases between them. Here the CDR3 DNA reads TGCAGCGTTGCGACAGACCTGTCCTATGGCTACACCTTC. Its protein is CSVATDLSYGYTF.

The chain uses TRBV6-5 and TRBJ2-2; D ambiguous. The CDR3 runs 15 residues. CDR1 and CDR2 from the germline V gene are MNHEY and SVGAGI. Trimming removed 0 bases at V and 0 bases at J, with 5 bases between. The CDR3, as DNA: TGTGCCAGCAGTTACTCGCGCCCGAACACCGGGGAGCTGTTTTTT. Amino acid sequence: CASSYSRPNTGELFF.

This clonotype has ten or more counts. The CDR3 DNA reads TGCAGTGCTCACGGGGGGACCGGGCAGCCCCAGCATTTT. Its translation: CSAHGGTGQPQHF. The V and J genes are TRBV20-1 and TRBJ1-5; D might be TRBD1 (5 bases). The CDR3 runs to 13 residues. V lost 5 bases and J lost 7, with 15 bases in between. Per germline, CDR1 DFQATT and CDR2 SNEGSKA (reference sequence).

The sample holds many counts of this clonotype. The rearrangement joins TRBV7-3 to TRBJ2-1; 7 bases line up with TRBD1. The CDR3 is 16 residues long. CDR1 and CDR2 from the germline V gene are SGHTA and FQGTGA. V lost 5 bases and J lost 4; bases outside the gene matches: 11. CDR3 amino acids: CASSPHTPGQYNEQFF. For the CDR3, the DNA is TGTGCCAGCAGCCCCCATACTCCGGGACAGTACAATGAGCAGTTCTTC.

This clonotype was seen many times. This chain links TRBV9 with TRBJ1-1, with 7 bases lining up with TRBD1. CDR1 and CDR2 (germline): SGDLS, YYNGEE. Trimming cost V 0 bases and J 1 base; bases outside gene matches: 3. The CDR3 contains 15 residues. CDR3 region: CASSVEPGGNTEAFF. The CDR3 DNA reads as TGTGCCAGCAGCGTAGAACCAGGGGGGAACACTGAAGCTTTCTTT.

This clonotype was counted many times. The chain joins TRBV30 to TRBJ2-1; 8 bases align to TRBD1. The V gene's germline CDR1 is GTSNPN and CDR2 SVGIG (reference sequence). The CDR3 runs to 11 residues. J was trimmed by 9 bases and V by 5 bases; bases with no gene match: 3. The CDR3 DNA sequence: TGTGCCTGGGACAGGGGCGGTGAGCAGTTCTTC. Its translation: CAWDRGGEQFF.

This clonotype is medium-sized (0.01 to 0.1%) in the sample. The chain links TRBV27 to TRBJ1-1, with TRBD1 matching 7 bases. CDR3 size: 15 residues. Per germline, CDR1 MNHEY and CDR2 SMNVEV (reference sequence). V dropped 2 bases and J dropped 5; count of bases not matched to a gene: 8. DNA for the CDR3: TGTGCCAGCAGTTTAAAAAGAGGGGGCTTTACTGAAGCTTTCTTT. Amino acid sequence: CASSLKRGGFTEAFF.

This clonotype has more than one count but fewer than ten. This chain joins TRBV13 and TRBJ2-1, with 11 bases aligning to TRBD1. After removal of 4 bases from V and 12 bases from J, the junction contained 11 bases not matched to a gene. In germline, CDR1 is PRHDT, CDR2 FYEKMQ (reference sequence). The CDR3 length is 15 residues. CDR3 sequence: CASSSGQGEFGRQFF. In nucleotides, the CDR3 is TGTGCCAGCAGCTCGGGACAGGGGGAGTTCGGTCGGCAGTTCTTC.

This rearrangement joins TRBV20-1 to TRBJ2-1; D remains ambiguous. Looked up from germline, CDR1 is DFQATT and CDR2 is SNEGSKA (reference sequence). The CDR3 extends over 15 amino acids. V was clipped by 3 bases and J by 5 bases, with 17 bases between them. The CDR3 loop reads CSASLSIPPDNEQFF. The CDR3 DNA reads as TGCAGTGCTAGTCTAAGTATCCCCCCTGACAATGAGCAGTTCTTC.

This clonotype was seen many times. The V gene is TRBV3-1, the J gene TRBJ1-2; 10 bases line up with TRBD1. The germline V gene encodes CDR1 LGHDT and CDR2 YNNKEL (reference sequence). The ends lost 4 bases at V and 4 bases at J; junction bases unmatched: 3. The CDR3 contains 14 residues. Here the CDR3 reads CASSRDRGPYGYTF. CDR3 DNA: TGTGCCAGCAGCCGGGACAGGGGTCCCTATGGCTACACCTTC.

This clonotype was seen a few times. The chain combines TRBV3-1 with TRBJ2-4; no firm D call. Deletions cut 5 bases from V and 3 bases from J, with 8 bases between. This CDR3 has 13 residues. Germline values: CDR1 LGHDT, CDR2 YNNKEL (reference sequence). The CDR3 here is CASSTPNKNIQYF. CDR3 DNA sequence: TGTGCCAGCAGCACCCCCAACAAAAACATTCAGTACTTC.